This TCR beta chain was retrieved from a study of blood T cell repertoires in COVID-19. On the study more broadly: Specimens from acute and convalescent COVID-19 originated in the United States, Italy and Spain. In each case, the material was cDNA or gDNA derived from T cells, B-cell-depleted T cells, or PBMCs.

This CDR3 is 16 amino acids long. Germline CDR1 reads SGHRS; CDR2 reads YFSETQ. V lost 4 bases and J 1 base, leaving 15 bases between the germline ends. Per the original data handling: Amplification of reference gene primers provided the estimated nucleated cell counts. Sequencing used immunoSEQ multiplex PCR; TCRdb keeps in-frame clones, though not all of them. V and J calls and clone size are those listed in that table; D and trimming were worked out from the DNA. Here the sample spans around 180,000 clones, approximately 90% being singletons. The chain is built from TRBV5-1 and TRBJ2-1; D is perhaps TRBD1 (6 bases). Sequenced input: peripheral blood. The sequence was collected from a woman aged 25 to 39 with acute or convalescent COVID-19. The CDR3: CASSPERQASYNEQFF. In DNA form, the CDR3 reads TGCGCCAGCAGCCCAGAAAGACAGGCTTCCTACAATGAGCAGTTCTTC. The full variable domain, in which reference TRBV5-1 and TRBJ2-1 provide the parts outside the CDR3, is KAGVTQTPRYLIKTRGQQVTLSCSPISGHRSVSWYQQTPGQGLQFLFEYFSETQRNKGNFPGRFSGRQFSNSRSEMNVSTLELGDSALYLCASSPERQASYNEQFFGPGTRLTVL.